These 17 T cell receptor beta chains were sequenced from one sample in a study of CD8 T cells in ankylosing spondylitis. In TCRdb, the 5' RACE reads were re-called with MiXCR into one record per CDR3 protein. The sample includes roughly 160,000 distinct CDR3 sequences, more than 9% of them seen just once. The sequencing sample was made of blood, either unsorted or a sorted T cell fraction (not recorded which). The receptors were gathered from a male donor with ankylosing spondylitis or in good health (not recorded which).

This clonotype occurred a few times. This chain uses TRBV24-1 with TRBJ1-2; the match to TRBD1 covers 11 bases. The CDR3 has 15 residues. Trimming at V came to 5 bases and at J to 7 bases, leaving 8 bases not matched to a gene. The V gene's germline CDR1 is KGHDR and CDR2 SFDVKD. The CDR3 spells CATSVPGQGDAGYTF. The CDR3, as DNA: TGTGCCACCAGTGTCCCGGGACAGGGGGATGCTGGCTACACCTTC.

This clonotype was seen a handful of times. The V and J genes are TRBV7-9 and TRBJ1-3, with D hard to call. The germline V and J ends were trimmed by 4 bases and 4 bases, with 17 bases remaining between them. The CDR3 spans 16 residues. Germline loops: CDR1 SEHNR, CDR2 FQNEAQ (reference sequence). The CDR3 nucleotides read TGTGCCAGCAGCTACCCCAGCGCGGGTACCGGAAACACCATATATTTT. Residues: CASSYPSAGTGNTIYF.

This clonotype was seen only once. A much larger clone lies one base from this, so it may be a read error. The rearrangement joins TRBV12-3 or TRBV12-4 to TRBJ1-5; D not resolved. This CDR3 is 15 amino acids long. Trimming took 5 bases from V and 1 from J, leaving 12 bases between them. DNA of the CDR3: TGTGCCAGCAGTCCCTGGCGGTTGAGCAATCAGCCCCAGCATTTT. Translation: CASSPWRLSNQPQHF.

This clonotype was counted ten times or more. This rearrangement joins TRBV12-3 or TRBV12-4 to TRBJ1-3, with TRBD1 as a possible D gene (6 bases). V lost 5 bases to trimming and J lost 4 bases, with 21 bases between them. The CDR3 covers 17 residues. The CDR3 sequence is CASSPRRGGLEGNTIYF. The CDR3 DNA is TGTGCCAGCAGTCCTCGTCGGGGGGGGCTGGAAGGAAACACCATATATTTT.

V and J are TRBV3-1 and TRBJ2-7; D might be TRBD1 (6 bases). The length of the CDR3 is 15 residues. Germline CDR1 is LGHDT and CDR2 is YNNKEL (reference sequence). Trimming left V 1 base short and J 3 bases short, with 13 bases between. The CDR3 DNA sequence: TGTGCCAGCAGCCAAGCGGGGCCGGGACACTACGAGCAGTACTTC. Translating it yields CASSQAGPGHYEQYF.

This clonotype showed up just a few times. The V and J genes are TRBV5-6 and TRBJ2-2; tentatively, D is TRBD2 (5 bases). The length of the CDR3 is 17 residues. CDR1 and CDR2 from the germline V gene are SGHDT and YYEEEE. Between the trimmed V and J ends, which lost 3 bases and 3 bases, there was a span of 18 bases. The CDR3 nucleotides read TGTGCCAGCAGCTCCCAACCGAGGGCCGGACACACCGGGGAGCTGTTTTTT. Residues: CASSSQPRAGHTGELFF.

The chain couples TRBV20-1 to TRBJ2-1, with 9 bases identical to TRBD2. CDR1 and CDR2 from the germline V gene are DFQATT and SNEGSKA (reference sequence). After removal of 3 bases from V and 0 bases from J, the junction contained 3 bases not matched to a gene. The CDR3 consists of 15 residues. The DNA of the CDR3 is TGCAGTGCTAGGGTGACTAGCGGCTCCTACAATGAGCAGTTCTTC. Protein sequence: CSARVTSGSYNEQFF.

Comment on this clonotype: Germline is not matched at one junction end, which may reflect a read error. The CDR3, as DNA: TGTGCCTGCAGTGATCTGACAGGGCCCTACGAGCAGTACTTC. Translated, it gives CACSDLTGPYEQYF. The chain is built from TRBV25-1 and TRBJ2-7; 7 bases are a match to TRBD1. This CDR3 region has 14 residues. Germline values: CDR1 MGHDK, CDR2 SYGVNS.

This clonotype was seen many times. The chain links TRBV5-1 to TRBJ1-2, with TRBD1 identical over 7 bases. The CDR3 consists of 14 residues. The V and J ends lost 4 bases and 2 bases, in that order; junction bases with no gene match: 5. Germline loops: CDR1 SGHRS, CDR2 YFSETQ. The CDR3 spells CASSPGQRNYGYTF. The DNA for the CDR3 is TGCGCCAGCAGCCCGGGACAGAGAAACTATGGCTACACCTTC.

This clonotype was recorded a few times. The J gene is TRBJ2-5, the V gene TRBV5-1; the D is unclear. V dropped 4 bases and J dropped 3 bases, with 4 bases sitting between them. CDR3 size: 11 residues. CDR1 SGHRS and CDR2 YFSETQ come from the germline V gene. CDR3 in DNA: TGCGCCAGCAGCAGGGAAGAGACCCAGTACTTC. This sequence encodes CASSREETQYF.

This clonotype was recorded a few times. The chain carries TRBV7-2 and TRBJ2-5; possibly TRBD2 for D (7 bases). The germline V gene encodes CDR1 SGHTA and CDR2 FQGNSA. V shed 7 bases and J shed 5 bases, with 17 bases lying between them. This CDR3 comprises 14 residues. CDR3 nucleotide sequence: TGTGCCAGCAACAGAGAGGGGGGGCAGGAGACCCAGTACTTC. This encodes CASNREGGQETQYF.

This chain uses TRBV3-1 with TRBJ2-5; 8 bases agree with TRBD2. The CDR3 runs 15 residues. Germline loops: CDR1 LGHDT, CDR2 YNNKEL (reference sequence). V was clipped by 1 base and J by 5 bases; unmatched bases: 6. The CDR3 here is CASSQVGGGRETQYF. The CDR3 region has the DNA TGTGCCAGCAGCCAAGTAGGCGGGGGGAGGGAGACCCAGTACTTC.

This clonotype occurred many times. The chain recombines TRBV12-3 or TRBV12-4 with TRBJ1-2; 7 nucleotides agree with TRBD1. The CDR3 has 15 residues. J lost 4 bases, V lost 4 bases, and 9 bases had no gene match. CDR3 residues: CASSWDRGALYGYTF. The CDR3 region has the DNA TGTGCCAGCAGTTGGGACAGAGGGGCCCTCTATGGCTACACCTTC.

Ten or more counts support this clonotype. The chain couples TRBV27 to TRBJ2-3, with a weak D call TRBD2 (6 bases). Trimming took 4 bases from V and 4 from J, leaving 21 bases between them. The CDR3 runs to 17 residues. CDR1 and CDR2 (germline): MNHEY, SMNVEV (reference sequence). The DNA for the CDR3 is TGTGCCAGCAGTTATTACGTGGGGGGAAGGATTGCAGATACGCAGTATTTT. It specifies CASSYYVGGRIADTQYF.

V usage is TRBV5-1 and J usage is TRBJ1-1; TRBD1 agrees at 7 bases. The CDR3 extends over 14 amino acids. CDR1 and CDR2 from the germline V gene are SGHRS and YFSETQ. J lost 4 bases, V lost 4 bases, and 7 bases had no gene match. CDR3 coding DNA: TGCGCCAGCAGCGCGGGACAGTCTTTCACTGAAGCTTTCTTT. Translating it yields CASSAGQSFTEAFF.

This clonotype turned up a few times. This sequence joins TRBV18 and TRBJ1-1, with no clear D. Germline V gene data show CDR1 as KGHSH and CDR2 as LQKENI. V was shortened by 4 bases and J by 8 bases, with 14 bases between the two germline ends. The CDR3 has 13 amino acids. CDR3 protein: CASSLDLGREAFF. The CDR3 DNA sequence: TGTGCCAGCTCACTGGACCTGGGAAGGGAAGCTTTCTTT.

This clonotype came up many times. This chain connects TRBV12-3 or TRBV12-4 to TRBJ1-2; 7 bases map to TRBD1. V lost 6 bases and J lost 4; bases outside the gene matches: 11. The CDR3 consists of 15 residues. The DNA of the CDR3 is TGTGCCAGCAGACTTGGACAGGCCGCTTTCTATGGCTACACCTTC. It yields the protein CASRLGQAAFYGYTF.